Described below is a single TCR beta chain sequence and its context. The data were produced by immunoSEQ multiplex PCR, yet TCRdb's version contains in-frame clones alone and is incomplete. This sample has about 160,000 clones, with 81% found just once. This specimen belongs to a study of blood T cell repertoires in COVID-19. Study-wide context: COVID-19 samples collected from the United States, Italy and Spain covered acute and convalescent phases. T cells, B-cell-depleted T cells, or PBMCs supplied cDNA or gDNA.

Those who participated ranged in age from roughly 18 to 90 years and resided in under 25 US areas. Participants' reported clinical history set cohort assignment. V dropped 6 bases and J dropped 0 bases, with 8 bases sitting between them. Germline values: CDR1 LNHDA, CDR2 SQIVND (reference sequence). CDR3 length equals 13 residues. Sample: PBMCs or T cells enriched from blood (not recorded which). This rearrangement joins TRBV19 to TRBJ1-1, with D perhaps TRBD1 (6 bases). The source is a woman aged 40 to 50 with acute COVID-19. CDR3 in amino acids: CASRNRVNTEAFF. The CDR3 DNA reads as TGTGCCAGTAGGAACAGGGTGAACACTGAAGCTTTCTTT.